The clone carrying this T cell receptor (beta chain) was seen at least ten times. Its specificity is unknown. The source of the sample is a study of T cells in Graves' hyperthyroidism and ophthalmopathy. Study observations and caveats: In the blood, most expanded thyroid clonotypes above 0.001 appeared as well. A 13 V-J signature model discriminated ophthalmopathy versus stable hyperthyroidism.

Exclusion of patients followed from uncontrolled infection, other autoimmune disease, pregnancy or lactation. The TCR beta CDR3 regions underwent amplification using RNA transcripts as the source. The HTBI primer set served for first-round RT-PCR of the TCR CDR3. TCRdb called the multiplex PCR reads again in MiXCR, with one record for every CDR3 protein. The table lists under 350,000 distinct CDR3 sequences, over 15% of them singletons. Sequencing used blood. This clonotype originated in a woman aged 45-60 years with Graves' hyperthyroidism.

The CDR3 DNA reads as TGTGCCAGCAGCCACGGACTAGCGGGGGGGCGCGATACGCAGTATTTT. It specifies CASSHGLAGGRDTQYF. The chain is built from TRBV3-1 and TRBJ2-3, with 15 bases lining up with TRBD2. CDR3 length equals 16 residues. Germline lookup yields CDR1 LGHDT and CDR2 YNNKEL (reference sequence). V shed 3 bases, J shed 6 bases, and the junction held 4 bases outside the gene matches.